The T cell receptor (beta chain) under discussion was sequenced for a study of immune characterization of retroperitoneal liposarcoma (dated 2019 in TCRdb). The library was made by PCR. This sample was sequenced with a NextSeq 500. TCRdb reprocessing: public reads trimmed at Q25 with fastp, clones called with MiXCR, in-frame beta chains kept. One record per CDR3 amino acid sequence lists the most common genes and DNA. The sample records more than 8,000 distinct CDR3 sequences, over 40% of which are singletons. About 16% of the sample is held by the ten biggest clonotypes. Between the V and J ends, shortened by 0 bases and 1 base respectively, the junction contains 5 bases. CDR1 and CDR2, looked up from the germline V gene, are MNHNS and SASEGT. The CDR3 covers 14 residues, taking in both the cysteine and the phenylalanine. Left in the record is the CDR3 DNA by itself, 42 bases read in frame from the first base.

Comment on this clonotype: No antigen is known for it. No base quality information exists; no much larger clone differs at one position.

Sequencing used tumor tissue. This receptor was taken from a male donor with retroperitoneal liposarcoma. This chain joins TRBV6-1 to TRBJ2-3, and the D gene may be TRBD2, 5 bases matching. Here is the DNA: TGTGCCAGCAGTGAAGCTAGCGGCACAGATACGCAGTATTTT. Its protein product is CASSEASGTDTQYF.